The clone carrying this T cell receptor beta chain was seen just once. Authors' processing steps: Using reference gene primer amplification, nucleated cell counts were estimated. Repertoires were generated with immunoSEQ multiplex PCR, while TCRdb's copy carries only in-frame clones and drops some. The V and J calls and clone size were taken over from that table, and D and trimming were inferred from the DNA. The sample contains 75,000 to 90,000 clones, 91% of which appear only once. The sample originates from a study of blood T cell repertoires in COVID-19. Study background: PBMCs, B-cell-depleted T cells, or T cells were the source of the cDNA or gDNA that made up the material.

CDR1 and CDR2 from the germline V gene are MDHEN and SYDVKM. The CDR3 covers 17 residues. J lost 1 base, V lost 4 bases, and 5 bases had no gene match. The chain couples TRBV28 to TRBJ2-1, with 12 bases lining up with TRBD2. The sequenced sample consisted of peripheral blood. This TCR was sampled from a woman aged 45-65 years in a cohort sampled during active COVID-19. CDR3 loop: CASSSTLAGGSYNEQFF. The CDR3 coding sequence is TGTGCCAGCAGTTCTACCCTAGCGGGAGGGTCCTACAATGAGCAGTTCTTC. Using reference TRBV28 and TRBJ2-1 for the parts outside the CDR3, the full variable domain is DVKVTQSSRYLVKRTGEKVFLECVQDMDHENMFWYRQDPGLGLRLIYFSYDVKMKEKGDIPEGYSVSREKKERFSLILESASTNQTSMYLCASSSTLAGGSYNEQFFGPGTRLTVL.